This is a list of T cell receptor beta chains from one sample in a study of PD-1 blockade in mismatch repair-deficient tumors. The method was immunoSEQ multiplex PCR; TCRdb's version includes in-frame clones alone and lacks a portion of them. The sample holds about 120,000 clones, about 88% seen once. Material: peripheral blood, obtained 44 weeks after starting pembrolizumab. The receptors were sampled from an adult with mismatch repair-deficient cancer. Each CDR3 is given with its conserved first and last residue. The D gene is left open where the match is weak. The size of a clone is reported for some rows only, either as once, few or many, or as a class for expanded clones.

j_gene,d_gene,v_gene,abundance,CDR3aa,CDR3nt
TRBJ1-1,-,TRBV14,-,CASSQAVRGRGSEAFF,TGTGCCAGCAGCCAAGCGGTTAGGGGTCGGGGATCTGAAGCTTTCTTT
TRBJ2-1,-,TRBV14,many,CASSLSHNEQFF,TGTGCCAGCAGCCTATCTCACAATGAGCAGTTCTTC
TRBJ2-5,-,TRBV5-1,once,CASSWEDRPVETQYF,TGCGCCAGCAGCTGGGAGGACAGGCCTGTCGAGACCCAGTACTTC
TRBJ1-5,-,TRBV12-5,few,CASGLFPNQPQHF,TGTGCTAGTGGTTTGTTTCCGAACCAGCCCCAGCATTTT
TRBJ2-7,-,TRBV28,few,CASSFARQHEQYF,TGTGCCAGCAGTTTTGCCAGGCAGCACGAGCAGTACTTC
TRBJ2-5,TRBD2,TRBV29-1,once,CSVEDLAGGPEETQYF,TGCAGCGTTGAAGACCTAGCGGGAGGCCCCGAAGAGACCCAGTACTTC
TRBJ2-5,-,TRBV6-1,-,CASRGVGMAQETQYF,TGTGCCAGCAGAGGGGTGGGGATGGCCCAAGAGACCCAGTACTTC
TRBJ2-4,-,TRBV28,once,CASNGGEAKNIQYF,TGTGCCAGCAATGGGGGAGAAGCCAAAAACATTCAGTACTTC
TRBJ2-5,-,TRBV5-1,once,CASRPLTEGLQETQYF,TGCGCCAGCAGACCCTTAACGGAGGGACTTCAAGAGACCCAGTACTTC
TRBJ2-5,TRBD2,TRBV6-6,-,CASSRTSRQETQYF,TGTGCCAGCAGTCGGACTAGCCGGCAAGAGACCCAGTACTTC
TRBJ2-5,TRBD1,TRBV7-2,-,CASSLDQGQVNYQETQYF,TGTGCCAGCAGCTTAGACCAGGGACAGGTCAATTACCAAGAGACCCAGTACTTC
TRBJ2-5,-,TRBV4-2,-,CASSQEETPQETQYF,TGTGCCAGCAGCCAAGAAGAGACACCTCAAGAGACCCAGTACTTC
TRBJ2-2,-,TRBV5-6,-,CASSFITGTETGELFF,TGTGCCAGCAGCTTTATAACAGGGACGGAGACCGGGGAGCTGTTTTTT
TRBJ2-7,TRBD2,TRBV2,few,CASSLSGDELEQYF,TGTGCCAGCTCCCTTAGCGGGGACGAGTTGGAGCAGTACTTC
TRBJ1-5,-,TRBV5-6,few,CASSRWAVNQPQHF,TGTGCCAGCAGCAGATGGGCAGTCAATCAGCCCCAGCATTTT
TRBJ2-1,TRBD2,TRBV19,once,CASSGLAGSNEQFF,TGTGCCAGTAGTGGCCTAGCGGGGAGCAATGAGCAGTTCTTC
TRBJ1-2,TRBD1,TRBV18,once,CASSLPQGTGAPSSYGYTF,TGTGCCAGCTCGCTCCCCCAGGGGACAGGGGCCCCTAGCTCCTATGGCTACACCTTC
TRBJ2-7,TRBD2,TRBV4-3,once,CASSQRGGPDEQYF,TGCGCCAGCAGCCAACGGGGAGGGCCGGACGAGCAGTACTTC
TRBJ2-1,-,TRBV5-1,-,CASSSQWLRGSYNEQFF,TGCGCCAGCAGCTCCCAGTGGTTGAGGGGCTCCTACAATGAGCAGTTCTTC
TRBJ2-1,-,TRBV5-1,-,CASSLTESSYNEQFF,TGCGCCAGCAGCTTGACAGAGAGCTCCTACAATGAGCAGTTCTTC
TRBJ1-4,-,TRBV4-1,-,CASSQVGVEKLFF,TGCGCCAGCAGCCAAGTGGGGGTCGAGAAACTGTTTTTT
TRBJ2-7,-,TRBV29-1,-,CSVEDWVTGGESENYEQYF,TGCAGCGTTGAAGATTGGGTTACCGGCGGGGAGAGCGAAAACTACGAGCAGTACTTC
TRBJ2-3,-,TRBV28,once,CASSKQDTDTQYF,TGTGCCAGCAGTAAACAGGACACAGATACGCAGTATTTT
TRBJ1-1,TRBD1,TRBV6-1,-,CASSPRDRGYTEAFF,TGTGCCAGCAGTCCCCGGGACAGGGGGTACACTGAAGCTTTCTTT
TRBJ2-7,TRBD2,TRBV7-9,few,CASSFSGRAYEQYF,TGTGCCAGCAGCTTTAGCGGGAGGGCCTACGAGCAGTACTTC
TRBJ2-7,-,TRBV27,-,CASSPVLASSYEQYF,TGTGCCAGCAGTCCCGTGCTAGCGAGCTCCTACGAGCAGTACTTC
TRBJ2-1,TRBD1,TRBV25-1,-,CASSDSGTGVYNEQFF,TGTGCCAGCAGTGACTCCGGGACAGGGGTCTACAATGAGCAGTTCTTC
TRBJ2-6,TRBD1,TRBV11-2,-,CASSLWTGGSGANVLTF,TGTGCCAGCAGCTTATGGACAGGGGGCTCTGGGGCCAACGTCCTGACTTTC
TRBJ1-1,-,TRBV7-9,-,CASSVSGGGNTEAFF,TGTGCCAGCAGCGTATCGGGGGGAGGGAACACTGAAGCTTTCTTT
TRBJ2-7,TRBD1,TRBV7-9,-,CASSLGDRGYNEQYF,TGTGCCAGCAGCTTAGGAGACAGGGGTTACAACGAGCAGTACTTC
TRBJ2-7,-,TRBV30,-,CAWSRPGRTRYEQYF,TGTGCCTGGAGCCGACCGGGACGGACGCGATACGAGCAGTACTTC
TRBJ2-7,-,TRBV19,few,CASSMGRTYEQYF,TGTGCCAGTAGTATGGGGAGAACCTACGAGCAGTACTTC
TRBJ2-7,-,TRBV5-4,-,CASSVGPGAYEQYF,TGTGCCAGCAGCGTAGGGCCAGGGGCCTACGAGCAGTACTTC